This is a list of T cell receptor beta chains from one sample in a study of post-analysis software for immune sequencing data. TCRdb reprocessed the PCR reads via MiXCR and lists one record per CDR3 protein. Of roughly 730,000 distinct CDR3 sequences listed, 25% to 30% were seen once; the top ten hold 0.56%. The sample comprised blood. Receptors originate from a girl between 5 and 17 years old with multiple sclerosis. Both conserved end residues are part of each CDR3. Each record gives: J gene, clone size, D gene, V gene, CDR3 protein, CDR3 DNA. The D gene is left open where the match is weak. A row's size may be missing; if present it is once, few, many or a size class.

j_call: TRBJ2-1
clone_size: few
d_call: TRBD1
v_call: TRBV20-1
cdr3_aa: CSADRDRGIEQFF
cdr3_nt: TGCAGTGCTGACCGGGACAGGGGAATTGAGCAGTTCTTC

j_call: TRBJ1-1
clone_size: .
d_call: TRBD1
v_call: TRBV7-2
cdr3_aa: CASSRQGGLNTEAFF
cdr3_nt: TGTGCCAGCAGCAGGCAGGGGGGGCTGAACACTGAAGCTTTCTTT

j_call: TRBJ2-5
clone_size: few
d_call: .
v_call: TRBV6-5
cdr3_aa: CVSSYSGRVRGEQYF
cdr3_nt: TGTGTCAGCAGTTACTCGGGCAGGGTGCGAGGTGAGCAGTACTTC

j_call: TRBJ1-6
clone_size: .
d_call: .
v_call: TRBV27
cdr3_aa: CASSSVGHSYNSPLHF
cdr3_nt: TGTGCCAGCAGTTCGGTGGGACATTCCTATAATTCACCCCTCCACTTT

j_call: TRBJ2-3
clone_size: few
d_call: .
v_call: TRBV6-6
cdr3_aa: CASSWRSTDTQYF
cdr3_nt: TGTGCCAGCAGTTGGAGGAGTACAGATACGCAGTATTTT

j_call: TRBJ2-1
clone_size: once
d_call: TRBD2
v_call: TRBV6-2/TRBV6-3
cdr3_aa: CASSPLRGASYNEQFF
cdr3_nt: TGTGCCAGCAGTCCATTGCGGGGGGCGTCCTACAATGAGCAGTTCTTC

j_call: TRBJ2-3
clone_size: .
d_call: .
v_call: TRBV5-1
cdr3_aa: CASSFESDTQYF
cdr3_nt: TGCGCCAGCAGCTTTGAGTCAGATACGCAGTATTTT

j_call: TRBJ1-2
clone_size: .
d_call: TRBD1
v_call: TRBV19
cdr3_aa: CARQGAGYTF
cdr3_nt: TGTGCCAGACAGGGGGCTGGCTACACCTTC

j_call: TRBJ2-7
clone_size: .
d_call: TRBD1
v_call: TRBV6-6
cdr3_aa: CASRPTGDYEQYF
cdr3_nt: TGTGCCAGCAGACCGACAGGGGATTACGAGCAGTACTTC

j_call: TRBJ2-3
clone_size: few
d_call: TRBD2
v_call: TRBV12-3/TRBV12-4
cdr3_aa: CASRPSGGLPDTQYF
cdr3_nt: TGTGCCAGCAGACCTAGCGGGGGTTTGCCAGATACGCAGTATTTT

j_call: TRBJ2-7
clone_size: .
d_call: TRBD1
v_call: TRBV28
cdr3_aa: CASSSHLGQGGYEQYF
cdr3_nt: TGTGCCAGCAGTTCGCACCTAGGACAGGGTGGGTACGAGCAGTACTTC

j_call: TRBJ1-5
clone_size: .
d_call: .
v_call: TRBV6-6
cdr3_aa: CASSYEGGSCQPQHF
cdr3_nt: TGTGCCAGCAGTTACGAGGGAGGTAGCTGTCAGCCCCAGCATTTT

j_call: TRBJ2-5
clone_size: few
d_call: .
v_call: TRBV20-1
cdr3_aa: CSAALTGPQETQYF
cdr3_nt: TGCAGTGCCGCCCTCACAGGGCCCCAAGAGACCCAGTACTTC

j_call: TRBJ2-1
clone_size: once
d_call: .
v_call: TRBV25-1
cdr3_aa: CASRVRAGLYNEQFF
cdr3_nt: TGTGCCAGCAGGGTACGAGCGGGCCTCTACAATGAGCAGTTCTTC

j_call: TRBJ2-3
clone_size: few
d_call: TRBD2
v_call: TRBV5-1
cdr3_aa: CASSIYGTSGSTDTQYF
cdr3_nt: TGCGCCAGCAGCATCTACGGGACTAGCGGGAGCACAGATACGCAGTATTTT

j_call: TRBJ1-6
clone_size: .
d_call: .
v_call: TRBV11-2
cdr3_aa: CASSFSQGSYNSPLHF
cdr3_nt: TGTGCCAGCAGCTTTTCACAGGGCTCCTATAATTCACCCCTCCACTTT

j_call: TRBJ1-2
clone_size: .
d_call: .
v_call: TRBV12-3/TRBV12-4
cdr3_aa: CASSPRIVRWLGYTF
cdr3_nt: TGTGCCAGCAGCCCTCGAATCGTTCGCTGGCTCGGCTACACCTTC

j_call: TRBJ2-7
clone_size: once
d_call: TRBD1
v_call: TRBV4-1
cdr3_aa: CASSLSPGQLSYEQYF
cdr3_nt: TGCGCCAGCAGCCTTTCTCCGGGACAGCTCTCCTACGAGCAGTACTTC

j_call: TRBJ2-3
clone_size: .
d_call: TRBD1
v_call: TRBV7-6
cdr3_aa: CASSSTGTGSTDTQYF
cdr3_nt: TGTGCCAGCAGCTCCACAGGGACAGGGAGCACAGATACGCAGTATTTT

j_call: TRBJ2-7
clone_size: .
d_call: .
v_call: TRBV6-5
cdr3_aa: CASTRTAFPYEQYF
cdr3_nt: TGTGCCAGCACCCGGACAGCCTTCCCCTACGAGCAGTACTTC

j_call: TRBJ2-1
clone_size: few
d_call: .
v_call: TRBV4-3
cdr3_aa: CASSPYAPREQFF
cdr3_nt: TGCGCCAGCAGCCCCTACGCTCCTCGGGAGCAGTTCTTC

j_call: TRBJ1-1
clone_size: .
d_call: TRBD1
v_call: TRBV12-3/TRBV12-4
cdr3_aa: CASSPDRGRSTEAFF
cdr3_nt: TGTGCCAGCAGTCCGGACAGGGGAAGATCGACTGAAGCTTTCTTT

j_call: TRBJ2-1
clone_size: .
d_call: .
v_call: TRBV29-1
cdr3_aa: CSVASGPVPNEQFF
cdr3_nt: TGCAGCGTCGCTTCCGGACCGGTTCCGAATGAGCAGTTCTTC

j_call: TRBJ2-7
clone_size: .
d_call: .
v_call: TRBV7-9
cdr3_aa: CASSPQLWGYEQYF
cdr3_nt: TGTGCCAGCAGCCCCCAATTGTGGGGCTACGAGCAGTACTTC

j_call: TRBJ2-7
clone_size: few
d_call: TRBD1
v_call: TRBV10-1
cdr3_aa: CASSALGRGPYEQYF
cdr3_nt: TGCGCCAGCAGTGCCCTGGGCAGGGGGCCCTACGAGCAGTACTTC

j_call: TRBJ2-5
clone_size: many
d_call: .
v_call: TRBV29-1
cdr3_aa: CSVLTGQETQYF
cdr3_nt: TGCAGCGTTCTAACGGGACAAGAGACCCAGTACTTC

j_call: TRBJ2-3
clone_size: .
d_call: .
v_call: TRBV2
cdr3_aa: CASYSAGPTDTQYF
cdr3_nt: TGTGCCAGCTATAGCGCGGGACCCACAGATACGCAGTATTTT

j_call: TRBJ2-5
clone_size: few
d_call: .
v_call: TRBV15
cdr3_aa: CATSTGPETQYF
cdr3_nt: TGTGCCACCAGCACAGGCCCCGAGACCCAGTACTTC

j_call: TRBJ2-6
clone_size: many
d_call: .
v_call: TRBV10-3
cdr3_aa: CATTGTGANVLTF
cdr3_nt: TGTGCCACCACAGGGACCGGGGCCAACGTCCTGACTTTC

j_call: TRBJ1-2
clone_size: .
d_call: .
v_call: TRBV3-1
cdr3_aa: CASSPTGVASYGYTF
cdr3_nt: TGTGCCAGCAGCCCTACGGGGGTCGCTTCCTATGGCTACACCTTC

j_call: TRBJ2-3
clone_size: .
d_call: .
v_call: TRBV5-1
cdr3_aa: CASSRVGAGSTDTQYF
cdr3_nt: TGCGCCAGCAGCCGGGTCGGGGCGGGGAGCACAGATACGCAGTATTTT

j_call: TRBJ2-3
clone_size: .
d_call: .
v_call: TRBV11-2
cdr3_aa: CASSSGGTRTDTQYF
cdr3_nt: TGTGCCAGCAGCAGCGGAGGTACTCGCACAGATACGCAGTATTTT

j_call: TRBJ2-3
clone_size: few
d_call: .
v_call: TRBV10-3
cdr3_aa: CAISEGGGLVDTQYF
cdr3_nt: TGTGCCATCAGTGAAGGGGGGGGCCTCGTAGATACGCAGTATTTT

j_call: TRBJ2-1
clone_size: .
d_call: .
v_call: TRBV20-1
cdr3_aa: CGASLTRAGVQFF
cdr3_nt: TGCGGTGCTAGCCTTACACGCGCTGGAGTGCAGTTCTTC

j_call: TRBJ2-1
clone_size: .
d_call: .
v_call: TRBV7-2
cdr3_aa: CASSSTGLGEQFF
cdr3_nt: TGTGCCAGCAGCTCCACCGGGTTAGGTGAGCAGTTCTTC

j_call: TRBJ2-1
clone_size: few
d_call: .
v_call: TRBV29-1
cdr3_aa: CSVSEQFF
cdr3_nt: TGCAGCGTGAGTGAGCAGTTCTTC

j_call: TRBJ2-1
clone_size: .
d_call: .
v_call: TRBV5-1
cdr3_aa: CASSQGGHGYNEQFF
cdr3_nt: TGCGCCAGCAGCCAGGGGGGCCATGGCTACAATGAGCAGTTCTTC

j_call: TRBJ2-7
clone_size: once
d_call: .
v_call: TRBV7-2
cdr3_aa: CASSTTPGAYEQYF
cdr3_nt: TGTGCCAGCAGCACGACCCCAGGGGCCTACGAGCAGTACTTC

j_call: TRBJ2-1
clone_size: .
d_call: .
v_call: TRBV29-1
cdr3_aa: CSVEQLVTVEQFF
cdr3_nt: TGCAGCGTTGAACAACTAGTTACGGTTGAGCAGTTCTTC

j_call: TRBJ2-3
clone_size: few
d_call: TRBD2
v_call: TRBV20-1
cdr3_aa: CSGQREFTDTQYF
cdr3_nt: TGCAGTGGTCAGCGGGAGTTCACAGATACGCAGTATTTT

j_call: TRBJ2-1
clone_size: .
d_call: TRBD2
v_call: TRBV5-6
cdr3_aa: CASSLRTNGRMFEQFF
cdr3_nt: TGTGCCAGCAGCTTGCGGACTAACGGGAGGATGTTCGAGCAGTTCTTC

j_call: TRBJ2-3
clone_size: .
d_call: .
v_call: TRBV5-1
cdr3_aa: CASSLYVGSTDTQYF
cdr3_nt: TGCGCCAGCAGCTTGTACGTCGGCAGCACAGATACGCAGTATTTT

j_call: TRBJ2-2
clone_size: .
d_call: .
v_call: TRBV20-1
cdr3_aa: CSASGGFSGELFF
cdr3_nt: TGCAGTGCTAGCGGGGGCTTTTCCGGGGAGCTGTTTTTT

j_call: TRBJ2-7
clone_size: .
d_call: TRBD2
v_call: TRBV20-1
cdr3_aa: CSAVAGGLGEQYF
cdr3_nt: TGCAGTGCTGTAGCGGGAGGGTTGGGGGAGCAGTACTTC

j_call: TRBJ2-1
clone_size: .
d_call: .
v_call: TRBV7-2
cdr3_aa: CASSFSAGGETQFF
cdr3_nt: TGTGCCAGCAGCTTTTCGGCCGGGGGAGAGACCCAGTTCTTC

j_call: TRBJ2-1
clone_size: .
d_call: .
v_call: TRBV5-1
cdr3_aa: CASSLLGRGDNEQFF
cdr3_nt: TGCGCCAGCAGCTTATTGGGCAGGGGGGACAATGAGCAGTTCTTC

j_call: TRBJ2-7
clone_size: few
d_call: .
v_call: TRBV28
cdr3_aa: CASSLLSSEQYF
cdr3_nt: TGTGCCAGCAGTTTATTGTCTAGCGAGCAGTACTTC

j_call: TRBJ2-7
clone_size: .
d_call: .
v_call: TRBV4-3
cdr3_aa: CASSQDSQISSYEQYF
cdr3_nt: TGCGCCAGCAGCCAAGATTCCCAGATAAGCTCCTACGAGCAGTACTTC

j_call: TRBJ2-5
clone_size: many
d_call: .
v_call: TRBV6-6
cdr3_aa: CASSERPQETQYF
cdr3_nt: TGTGCCAGCAGTGAGCGGCCACAAGAGACCCAGTACTTC

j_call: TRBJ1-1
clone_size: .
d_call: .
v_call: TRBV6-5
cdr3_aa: CASSLRRGFTEAFF
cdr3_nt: TGTGCCAGCAGCCTTCGCCGAGGATTCACTGAAGCTTTCTTT

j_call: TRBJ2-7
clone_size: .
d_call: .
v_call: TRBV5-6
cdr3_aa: CASSDGPEQYF
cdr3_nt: TGTGCCAGCAGCGATGGGCCCGAGCAGTACTTC